This paragraph reports one T cell receptor (beta chain). What it binds is not known. Looked up from germline, CDR1 is MNHNS and CDR2 is SASEGT. V shed 1 base and J shed 3 bases, with 13 bases lying between them. This CDR3 is 15 amino acids long. These data originate in a study of cytomegalovirus exposure and HLA in healthy donors. Study-wide findings and caveats: Some highly shared sequence variants likely arose as a pipeline artifact.

While unrecorded immune exposures were likely, the donors were nominally healthy when sampled. 60 Vbeta and 13 Jbeta primers were used in PCR. Profiled with immunoSEQ multiplex PCR; TCRdb holds only in-frame clones, not every one. This repertoire shows about 150,000 clones, roughly 80% found once; its top ten account for under 4.5%. Sequencing was done on a sample of PBMCs. The V gene is TRBV6-1, the J gene TRBJ2-7; D is possibly TRBD1 (6 bases). This TCR was recovered from a middle-aged woman in good health and CMV-seronegative. The DNA for the CDR3 is TGTGCCAGCAGTGAAGGGGTGGGGACACTCTACGAGCAGTACTTC. It is translated as CASSEGVGTLYEQYF.